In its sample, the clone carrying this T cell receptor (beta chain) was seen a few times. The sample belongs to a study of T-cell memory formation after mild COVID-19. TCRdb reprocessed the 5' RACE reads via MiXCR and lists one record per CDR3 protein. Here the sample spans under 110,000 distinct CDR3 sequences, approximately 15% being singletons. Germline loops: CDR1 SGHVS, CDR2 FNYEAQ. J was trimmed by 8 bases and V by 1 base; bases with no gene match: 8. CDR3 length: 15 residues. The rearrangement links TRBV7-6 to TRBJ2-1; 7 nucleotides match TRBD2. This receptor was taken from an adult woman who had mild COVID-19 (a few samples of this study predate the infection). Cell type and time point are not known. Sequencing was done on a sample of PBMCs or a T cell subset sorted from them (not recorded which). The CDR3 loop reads CASSLVGGSTDEQFF. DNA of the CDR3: TGTGCCAGCAGCTTAGTGGGCGGGAGTACCGATGAGCAGTTCTTC. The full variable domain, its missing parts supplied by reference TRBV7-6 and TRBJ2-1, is GAGVSQSPRYKVTKRGQDVALRCDPISGHVSLYWYRQALGQGPEFLTYFNYEAQQDKSGLPNDRFSAERPEGSISTLTIQRTEQRDSAMYRCASSLVGGSTDEQFFGPGTRLTVL.